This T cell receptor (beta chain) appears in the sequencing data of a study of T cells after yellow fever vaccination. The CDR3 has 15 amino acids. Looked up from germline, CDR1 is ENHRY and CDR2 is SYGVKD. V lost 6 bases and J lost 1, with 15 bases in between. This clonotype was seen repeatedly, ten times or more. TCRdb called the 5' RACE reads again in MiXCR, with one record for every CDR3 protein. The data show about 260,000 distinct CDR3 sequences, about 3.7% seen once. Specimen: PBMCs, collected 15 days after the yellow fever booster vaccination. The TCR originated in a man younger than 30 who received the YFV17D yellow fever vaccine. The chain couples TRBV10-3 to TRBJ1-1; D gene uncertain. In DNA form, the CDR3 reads TGTGCCATCAGGGGGTTGGCAGGCGGGAACACTGAAGCTTTCTTT. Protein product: CAIRGLAGGNTEAFF.